Described below is a single TCR beta chain sequence and its context. As yet, its antigen is unknown. This sample stems from a study of cytomegalovirus exposure and HLA in healthy donors. Study-wide findings and caveats: DRB1 showed the most TCR associations and HLA-C the fewest in a later analysis, as rates varied by HLA locus. Sequencing likely produced, as an artifact, a cluster of highly shared sequence variants.

The PCR made use of 60 Vbeta and 13 Jbeta primers. Assay: immunoSEQ multiplex PCR; the TCRdb copy retains only in-frame clones and omits some. The table lists 110,000 or so clones, under 85% of them singletons. The trim removed 1 base at V and 2 bases at J, leaving 4 bases unmatched. This CDR3 is built from 15 residues. Germline loops: CDR1 SNHLY, CDR2 FYNNEI. The receptor was isolated from a woman aged 40 to 50 in good health and CMV-seropositive. Sequencing was carried out using PBMCs. The V and J genes are TRBV2 and TRBJ2-5; 7 bases are a match to TRBD1. For the CDR3, the DNA is TGTGCCAGCAGTGAAGTTGGGACAGCTCAAGAGACCCAGTACTTC. Amino acids: CASSEVGTAQETQYF.